One and the same sample provided the 2 T cell receptor beta chains below, sequenced in a study of shared T cell receptors in the human thymus. Profiled with immunoSEQ multiplex PCR; TCRdb holds only in-frame clones, not every one. The sample contains fewer than 700,000 clones, roughly 90% of which appear only once. The data were also submitted as part of a second study, on human thymus T cells.

Source material: thymocytes. The receptors shown here come from a boy in the first two years of life with a congenital heart defect.

V is TRBV7-9 and J is TRBJ1-1; D ambiguous. The germline V and J ends were trimmed by 0 bases and 1 base, with 12 bases remaining between them. Per the germline V gene, CDR1 is SEHNR and CDR2 is FQNEAQ (reference sequence). The CDR3 length is 16 residues. This CDR3 reads CASSLARNPANTEAFF. The CDR3 nucleotides read TGTGCCAGCAGCTTAGCGAGGAATCCCGCGAACACTGAAGCTTTCTTT.

DNA of the CDR3: TGTGCCACCCGGTGGGCTTTCAGTGAAAAACTGTTTTTT. Its translation is CATRWAFSEKLFF. The chain carries TRBV6-5 and TRBJ1-4, with no clear D. CDR1 and CDR2 from the germline V gene are MNHEY and SVGAGI. The CDR3 covers 13 residues. Between the trimmed V and J ends, which lost 10 bases and 7 bases, there was a span of 16 bases.